What follows are 6 T cell receptor beta chains derived from one specimen sequenced in a study of CD8 T cells in ankylosing spondylitis. TCRdb re-called the 5' RACE reads through MiXCR, storing one row per CDR3 protein. The table has roughly 230,000 distinct CDR3 sequences, under 20% seen once; the top ten hold around 33%. Sequencing used blood, either unsorted or a sorted T cell fraction (not recorded which). The receptors were gathered from a male donor with ankylosing spondylitis or in good health (not recorded which).

As DNA, the CDR3 is TGTGCCAGCAGCGTAGAGGGGACAGGGGGAGATACGCAGTATTTT. This gives the protein CASSVEGTGGDTQYF. V and J are TRBV9 and TRBJ2-3; 11 nucleotides align to TRBD1. The J segment lost 5 bases and the V segment lost 0 bases, leaving 2 bases of the junction unmatched. This CDR3 spans 15 amino acids. Per the germline V gene, CDR1 is SGDLS and CDR2 is YYNGEE.

The CDR3, as DNA: TGTGCCAGCAGGGGACTGGGTCAAAGCTCCTACGAGCAGTACTTC. It yields the protein CASRGLGQSSYEQYF. The chain is built from TRBV2 and TRBJ2-7; TRBD2 is a possible D gene (6 bases). The ends were cut back, 6 bases at V and 0 bases at J, with 15 bases in the middle. The CDR3 length is 15 residues. From germline, CDR1 is SNHLY and CDR2 FYNNEI. The full variable domain, in which reference TRBV2 and TRBJ2-7 provide the parts outside the CDR3, is EPEVTQTPSHQVTQMGQEVILRCVPISNHLYFYWYRQILGQKVEFLVSFYNNEISEKSEIFDDQFSVERPDGSNFTLKIRSTKLEDSAMYFCASRGLGQSSYEQYFGPGTRLTVT.

This clonotype was counted only a few times. The V gene is TRBV12-3 or TRBV12-4, the J gene TRBJ2-5; D gene unclear. CDR3 size: 13 residues. Trimming removed 6 bases from V and 1 base from J, with 9 bases in between. The CDR3 DNA follows: TGTGCCAGCAGCGACAACCTCCAAGAGACCCAGTACTTC. Its protein is CASSDNLQETQYF.

This clonotype came up many times. The chain has TRBV12-3 or TRBV12-4 and TRBJ2-7; D is perhaps TRBD1 (6 bases). The germline V and J ends were trimmed by 8 bases and 2 bases, with 16 bases remaining between them. This CDR3 comprises 14 residues. The chain's CDR3 is CASGEKDSPYEQYF. The CDR3, as DNA: TGTGCCAGCGGCGAGAAGGACAGTCCCTACGAGCAGTACTTC.

This clonotype was seen at least ten times. This chain uses TRBV5-6 with TRBJ1-1; D not resolved. Trimming stripped 3 bases from V and 7 bases from J, with 10 bases between. The CDR3 extends over 12 amino acids. CDR1 is SGHDT and CDR2 is YYEEEE in the germline V gene. The CDR3 coding sequence is TGTGCCAGCAGCTCTTCCCCTATTGAAGCTTTCTTT. Its protein product is CASSSSPIEAFF.

J is TRBJ2-7 and V is TRBV4-1, with D possibly being TRBD2 (6 bases). CDR1 is MGHRA and CDR2 is YSYEKL in the germline V gene. The CDR3 loop spans 18 amino acids. V was trimmed by 0 bases and J by 4 bases, leaving 22 bases between them. CDR3 protein: CASSQEEGRAPMGYEQYF. The CDR3 region has the DNA TGCGCCAGCAGCCAAGAGGAGGGGAGAGCGCCCATGGGGTACGAGCAGTACTTC.